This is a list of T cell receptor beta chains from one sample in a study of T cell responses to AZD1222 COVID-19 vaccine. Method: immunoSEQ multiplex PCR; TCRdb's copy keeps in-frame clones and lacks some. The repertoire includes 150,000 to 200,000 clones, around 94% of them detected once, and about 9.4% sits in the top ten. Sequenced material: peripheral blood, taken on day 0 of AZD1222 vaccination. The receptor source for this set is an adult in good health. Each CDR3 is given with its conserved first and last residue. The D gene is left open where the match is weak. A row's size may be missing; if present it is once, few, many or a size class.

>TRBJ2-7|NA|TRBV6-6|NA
CASSRGAASYEQYF
TGTGCCAGCAGTCGCGGAGCCGCATCCTACGAGCAGTACTTC
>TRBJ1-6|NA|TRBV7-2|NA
CASTAYGRGRSYNSPLHF
TGTGCCAGCACCGCTTACGGCAGGGGACGGTCCTATAATTCACCCCTCCACTTT
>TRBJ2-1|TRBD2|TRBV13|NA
CASSSDLLAGSYNEQFF
TGTGCCAGCAGCTCCGACCTACTAGCGGGGTCCTACAATGAGCAGTTCTTC
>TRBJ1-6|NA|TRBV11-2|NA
CASSLERRGWSPLHF
TGTGCCAGCAGCTTAGAGCGCAGGGGATGGTCACCCCTCCACTTT
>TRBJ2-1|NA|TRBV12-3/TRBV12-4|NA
CASSFDPSNEQFF
TGTGCCAGCAGTTTTGATCCTTCCAATGAGCAGTTCTTC
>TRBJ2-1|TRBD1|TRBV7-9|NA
CASSPRTGGFDNEQFF
TGTGCCAGCAGCCCACGGACAGGGGGCTTCGACAATGAGCAGTTCTTC
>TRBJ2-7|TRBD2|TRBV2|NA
CASSVGGSDLPREQYF
TGTGCCAGCAGTGTCGGGGGGTCAGATTTACCTAGGGAGCAGTACTTC
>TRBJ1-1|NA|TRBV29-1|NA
CSVEAQQGTEAFF
TGCAGCGTTGAAGCTCAGCAGGGCACTGAAGCTTTCTTT
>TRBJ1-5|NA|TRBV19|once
CASSHQGPLSNQPQHF
TGTGCCAGTAGCCACCAGGGCCCTCTTAGCAATCAGCCCCAGCATTTT
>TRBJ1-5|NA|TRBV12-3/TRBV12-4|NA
CASRRSSQPQHF
TGTGCCAGCAGGAGGTCATCTCAGCCCCAGCATTTT
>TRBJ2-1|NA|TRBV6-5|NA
CASSYGSRRGYEQFF
TGTGCCAGCAGCTACGGGTCTAGACGGGGGTATGAGCAGTTCTTC
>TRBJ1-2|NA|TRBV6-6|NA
CASNPPRRPRGYTF
TGTGCCAGCAATCCCCCCCGGAGACCTCGGGGCTACACCTTC
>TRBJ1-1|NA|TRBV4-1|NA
CASSHLDRNTEAFF
TGCGCCAGCAGCCACCTGGACAGGAACACTGAAGCTTTCTTT
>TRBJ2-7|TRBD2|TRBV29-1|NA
CSVASGVSYEQYF
TGCAGCGTTGCTAGCGGGGTCTCCTACGAGCAGTACTTC
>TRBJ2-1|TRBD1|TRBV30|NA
CAWGRQGNEQFF
TGTGCCTGGGGGAGACAGGGGAATGAGCAGTTCTTC
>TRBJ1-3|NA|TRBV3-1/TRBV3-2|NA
CASSQGQPGNTIYF
TGTGCCAGCAGCCAAGGACAGCCGGGAAACACCATATATTTT
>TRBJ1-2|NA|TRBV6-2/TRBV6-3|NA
CASSPGRGYTF
TGTGCCAGCAGTCCAGGTCGGGGCTACACCTTC
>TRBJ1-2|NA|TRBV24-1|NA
CATSDLGEGRGYGYTF
TGTGCCACCAGTGATTTAGGGGAAGGGAGAGGCTATGGCTACACCTTC
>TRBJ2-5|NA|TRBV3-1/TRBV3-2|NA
CASSQDTAHETQYF
TGTGCCAGCAGCCAAGATACGGCCCACGAGACCCAGTACTTC
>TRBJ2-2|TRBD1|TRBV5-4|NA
CASSLGQGARTGELFF
TGTGCCAGCAGCTTGGGACAGGGGGCTCGCACCGGGGAGCTGTTTTTT
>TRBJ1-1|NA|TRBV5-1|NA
CASSLTGANTEAFF
TGCGCCAGCAGCTTGACGGGAGCGAACACTGAAGCTTTCTTT
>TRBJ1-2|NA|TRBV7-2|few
CASTQPSSGAGLGYTF
TGTGCCAGCACCCAGCCCTCCTCGGGGGCCGGCCTGGGCTACACCTTC
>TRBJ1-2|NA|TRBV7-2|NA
CASSTRRSPANYGYTF
TGTGCCAGCAGCACCCGGCGGTCTCCCGCTAACTATGGCTACACCTTC
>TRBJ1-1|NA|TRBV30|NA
CAWRSGRTEAFF
TGTGCCTGGAGATCCGGGAGGACTGAAGCTTTCTTT
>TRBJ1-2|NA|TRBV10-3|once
CAISERAENGYTF
TGTGCCATCAGTGAGAGGGCCGAGAATGGCTACACCTTC
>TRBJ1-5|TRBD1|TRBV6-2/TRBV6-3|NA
CASSSNIGTGRDQPQHF
TGTGCCAGCAGTTCCAATATCGGGACAGGGAGGGATCAGCCCCAGCATTTT
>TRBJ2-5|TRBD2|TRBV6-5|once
CASSLGLGQETQYF
TGTGCCAGCAGTTTGGGACTAGGGCAAGAGACCCAGTACTTC
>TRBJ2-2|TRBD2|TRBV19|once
CASSIGTSGNTGELFF
TGTGCCAGTAGTATCGGGACTAGCGGAAACACCGGGGAGCTGTTTTTT
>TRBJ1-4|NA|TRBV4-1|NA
CASSQGVGSEKLFF
TGCGCCAGCAGCCAAGGAGTGGGATCCGAAAAACTGTTTTTT
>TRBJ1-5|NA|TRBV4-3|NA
CASSQDSLGNQPQHF
TGCGCCAGCAGCCAAGATAGCCTAGGCAATCAGCCCCAGCATTTT
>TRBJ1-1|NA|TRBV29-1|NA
CSAETERNTEAFF
TGCAGCGCCGAGACAGAGAGGAACACTGAAGCTTTCTTT
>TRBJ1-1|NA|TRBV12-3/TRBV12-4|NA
CASSFFQGEAFF
TGTGCCAGCAGTTTCTTCCAGGGGGAAGCTTTCTTT
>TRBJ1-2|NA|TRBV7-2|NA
CASSWNSLANYGYTF
TGTGCCAGCAGCTGGAACAGTCTGGCTAACTATGGCTACACCTTC
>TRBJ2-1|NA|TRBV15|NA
CATSRGTGEYNEQFF
TGTGCCACCAGCAGAGGTACAGGAGAGTACAATGAGCAGTTCTTC
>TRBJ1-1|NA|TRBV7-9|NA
CASSLAGDNTEAFF
TGTGCCAGCAGCTTAGCAGGGGATAACACTGAAGCTTTCTTT
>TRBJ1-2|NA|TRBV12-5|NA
CASGIDSYYGYTF
TGTGCTAGTGGCATAGACAGCTACTATGGCTACACCTTC
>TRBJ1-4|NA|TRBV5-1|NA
CASSMGVSEKLFF
TGCGCCAGCAGCATGGGAGTCTCCGAAAAACTGTTTTTT
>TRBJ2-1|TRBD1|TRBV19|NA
CASSGSTGGNEQFF
TGTGCCAGTAGTGGATCAACAGGGGGCAATGAGCAGTTCTTC
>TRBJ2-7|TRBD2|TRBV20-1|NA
CSASLSSGGDEQYF
TGCAGTGCTAGTTTGTCATCGGGAGGTGACGAGCAGTACTTC
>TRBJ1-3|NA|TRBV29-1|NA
CSATKRENTIYF
TGCAGCGCGACCAAAAGGGAAAACACCATATATTTT
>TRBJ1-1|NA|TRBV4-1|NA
CASRPRENTEAFF
TGCGCCAGCCGCCCTCGAGAGAACACTGAAGCTTTCTTT
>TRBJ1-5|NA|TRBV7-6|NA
CASSQGSNQPQHF
TGTGCCAGCAGCCAGGGGAGCAATCAGCCCCAGCATTTT
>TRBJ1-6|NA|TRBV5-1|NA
CASSTSGFDSPLHF
TGCGCCAGCTCTACTTCCGGTTTTGATTCACCCCTCCACTTT
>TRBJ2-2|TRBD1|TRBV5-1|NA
CASSIGQGETGELFF
TGCGCCAGCAGCATAGGACAGGGAGAGACCGGGGAGCTGTTTTTT
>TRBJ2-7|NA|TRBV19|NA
CASSMGREYEQYF
TGTGCCAGTAGTATGGGCAGAGAGTACGAGCAGTACTTC
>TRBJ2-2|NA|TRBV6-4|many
CASSDLNTGELFF
TGTGCCAGCAGTGACCTGAACACCGGGGAGCTGTTTTTT
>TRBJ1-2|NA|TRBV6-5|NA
CASSYGPDYGYTF
TGTGCCAGCAGTTACGGTCCGGACTATGGCTACACCTTC
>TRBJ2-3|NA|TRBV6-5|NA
CASSRVRTSGDTQYF
TGTGCCAGCAGCCGAGTCCGGACCTCCGGAGATACGCAGTATTTT
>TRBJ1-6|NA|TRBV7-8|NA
CASSPSLGRGSYNSPLHF
TGTGCCAGCAGCCCTTCTTTAGGTCGGGGATCCTATAATTCACCCCTCCACTTT
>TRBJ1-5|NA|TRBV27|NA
CASSLDSNQPQHF
TGTGCCAGCAGTTTAGACAGCAATCAGCCCCAGCATTTT
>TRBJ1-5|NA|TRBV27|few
CASSRWNQPQHF
TGTGCCAGCAGCCGATGGAATCAGCCCCAGCATTTT